This T cell receptor (beta chain) comes out of a study of CD4 T cells in relation to SARS-CoV-2 and coronaviruses. Study-level information: Median patient age was around 42 years, spanning 21 to 72 years.

Sequencing was performed with immunoSEQ multiplex PCR; in TCRdb, only in-frame clones are kept and a portion is missing. The sample holds about 54,000 clones, 92% seen once. This clone was counted once. The specimen was naive CD4+ T cells from PBMCs. Subset noted: naive CD4+ T cells isolated by negative enrichment. The sequence derives from an adult with COVID-19.

The CDR3 DNA reads TGCGCCAGCAGCCTCGCCTTCGGGGCAGGGCGGTCCTACGAGCAGTACTTC. Encoded protein: CASSLAFGAGRSYEQYF. This chain uses TRBV5-1 with TRBJ2-7; the D gene could be TRBD1 or TRBD2 (5 bases each). Trimming took 4 bases from V and 1 from J, leaving 21 bases between them. The V gene's germline CDR1 is SGHRS and CDR2 YFSETQ. This CDR3 spans 17 amino acids.